This T cell receptor (beta chain) stems from a study of molecular identifiers for immune sequencing clone quantification. TCRdb ran MiXCR on the PCR reads and lists one entry per CDR3 protein. The sample shows roughly 93,000 distinct CDR3 sequences, 15% to 20% of them seen only once. Regarding this clonotype: The target antigen is unknown. Mismatch with germline at one junction end may stem from a read error.

Study results and caveats: Highly expanded clone sizes could be underestimated by identical TCR molecules that share a barcode.

The CDR3 totals 15 residues. Germline CDR1 is SGHTA and CDR2 is FQGNSA. V is TRBV7-2 and J is TRBJ1-3; 7 bases agree with TRBD1. What was sequenced was naive CD8+ T cells from blood, with Jurkat cell RNA spiked in. Subset described: FACS-sorted CD8+CD4-CCR7+CD45RA+ naive T cells. The sequence came from a human donor in good health. Some libraries in this study had Jurkat cell RNA spiked in. CDR3 sequence (DNA): TGTGCCAGCAGCGAAGGGACAGCCTCTGGAAACATCATATATTTT. Encoded protein: CASSEGTASGNIIYF.